This T cell receptor beta chain was identified in a study of blood T cell repertoires in COVID-19. At the level of the study: COVID-19 samples collected from the United States, Italy and Spain covered acute and convalescent phases. T cells, B-cell-depleted T cells, or PBMCs provided the cDNA or gDNA that served as material.

Original methodology: Reference gene primer amplification yielded estimated nucleated cell counts. The method was immunoSEQ multiplex PCR; TCRdb's version includes in-frame clones alone and lacks a portion of them. The D gene and trimming were derived from the DNA, and the V and J assignments and clone size from that table. The repertoire holds around 190,000 clones, with approximately 85% as singletons. V was shortened by 2 bases and J by 0 bases, with 9 bases between the two germline ends. CDR1 is SGHRS, CDR2 YFSETQ, per germline. The CDR3 contains 15 residues. The genes are TRBV5-1 and TRBJ2-1; D gene ambiguous. The specimen was peripheral blood. The clonotype originates from a woman aged 55-69 years with acute or convalescent COVID-19. Here the CDR3 DNA reads TGCGCCAGCAGCTTTTTGGGCATCTCCTACAATGAGCAGTTCTTC. It is translated as CASSFLGISYNEQFF.